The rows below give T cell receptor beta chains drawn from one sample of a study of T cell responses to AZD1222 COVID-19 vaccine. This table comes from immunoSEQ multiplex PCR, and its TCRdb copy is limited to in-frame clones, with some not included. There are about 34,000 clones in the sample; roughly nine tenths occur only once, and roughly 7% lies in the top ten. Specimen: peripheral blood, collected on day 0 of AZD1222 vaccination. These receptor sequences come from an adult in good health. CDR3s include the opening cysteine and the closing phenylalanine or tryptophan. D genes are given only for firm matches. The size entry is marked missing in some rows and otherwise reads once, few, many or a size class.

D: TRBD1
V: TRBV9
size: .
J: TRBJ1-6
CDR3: CASSVDRGNSPLHF
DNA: TGTGCCAGCAGCGTCGACAGGGGTAATTCACCCCTCCACTTT

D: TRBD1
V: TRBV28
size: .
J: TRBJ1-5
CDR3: CASTPPRTGALRPQHF
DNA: TGTGCCAGCACACCACCACGGACAGGGGCTCTGCGGCCCCAGCATTTT

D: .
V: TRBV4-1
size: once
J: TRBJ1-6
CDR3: CASSRRVDSRLYNSPLHF
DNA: TGCGCCAGCAGCCGAAGAGTCGACAGCCGTCTCTATAATTCACCCCTCCACTTT

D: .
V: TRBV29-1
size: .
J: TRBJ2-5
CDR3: CSVQLLSPWRETQYF
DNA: TGCAGCGTCCAACTTTTGAGCCCCTGGCGGGAGACCCAGTACTTC

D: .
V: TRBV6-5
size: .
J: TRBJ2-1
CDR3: CASSTRDYNEQFF
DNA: TGTGCCAGCAGTACCCGGGATTACAATGAGCAGTTCTTC

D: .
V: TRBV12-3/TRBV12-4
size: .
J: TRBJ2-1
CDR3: CASIVSGGDEQFF
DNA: TGTGCCAGCATCGTCAGCGGCGGGGATGAGCAGTTCTTC

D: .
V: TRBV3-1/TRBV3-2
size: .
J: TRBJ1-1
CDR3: CASSKGRLNTEAFF
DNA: TGTGCCAGCAGCAAGGGACGGCTGAACACTGAAGCTTTCTTT

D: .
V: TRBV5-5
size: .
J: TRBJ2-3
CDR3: CASSSRVWTDTQYF
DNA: TGTGCCAGCAGCTCCAGGGTATGGACAGATACGCAGTATTTT

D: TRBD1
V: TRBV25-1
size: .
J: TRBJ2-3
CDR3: CASSGGQGAWTDTQYF
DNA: TGTGCCAGCAGTGGAGGACAGGGGGCATGGACAGATACGCAGTATTTT

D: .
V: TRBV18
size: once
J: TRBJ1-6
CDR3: CASSPRVSPLHF
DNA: TGTGCCAGCTCACCACGGGTTTCACCCCTCCACTTT

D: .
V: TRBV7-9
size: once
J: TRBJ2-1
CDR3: CASSLKYNEQFF
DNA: TGTGCCAGCAGCTTAAAGTACAATGAGCAGTTCTTC

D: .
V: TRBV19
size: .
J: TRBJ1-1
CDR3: CASRPGRGVPTNTEAFF
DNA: TGTGCCAGTAGACCGGGACGTGGGGTCCCCACCAACACTGAAGCTTTCTTT

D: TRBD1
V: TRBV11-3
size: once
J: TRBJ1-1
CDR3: CASSRGQGTEAFF
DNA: TGTGCCAGCAGCCGCGGACAGGGCACTGAAGCTTTCTTT

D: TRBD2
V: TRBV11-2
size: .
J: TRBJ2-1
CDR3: CASSQLVGLAVSNEQFF
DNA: TGTGCCAGCAGCCAACTTGTAGGACTAGCGGTTTCCAATGAGCAGTTCTTC

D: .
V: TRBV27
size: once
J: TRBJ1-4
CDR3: CASSSGEKLFF
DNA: TGTGCCAGCAGTTCCGGGGAAAAACTGTTTTTT

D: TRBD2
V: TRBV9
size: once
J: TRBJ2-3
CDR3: CASSLLSGGRADTQYF
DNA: TGTGCCAGCAGCCTCCTTAGCGGGGGGCGGGCAGATACGCAGTATTTT

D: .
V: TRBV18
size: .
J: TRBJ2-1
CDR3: CASSPIGDNNEQFF
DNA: TGTGCCAGCTCACCAATTGGAGATAACAATGAGCAGTTCTTC

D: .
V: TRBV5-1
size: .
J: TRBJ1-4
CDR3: CASSLGQGIENEKLFF
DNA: TGCGCCAGCAGCTTGGGCCAGGGGATTGAGAATGAAAAACTGTTTTTT

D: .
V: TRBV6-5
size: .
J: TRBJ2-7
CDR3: CASTSYQGGENEQYF
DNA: TGTGCCAGCACCTCGTATCAGGGTGGAGAAAACGAGCAGTACTTC

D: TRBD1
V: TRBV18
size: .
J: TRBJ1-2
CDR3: CASSPQQGLQANYGYTF
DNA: TGTGCCAGCTCACCGCAACAGGGGTTGCAGGCTAACTATGGCTACACCTTC

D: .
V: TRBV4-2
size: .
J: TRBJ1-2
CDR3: CASSQETDRYGYTF
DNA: TGTGCCAGCAGCCAAGAGACGGACAGATATGGCTACACCTTC

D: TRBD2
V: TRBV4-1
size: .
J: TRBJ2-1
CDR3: CASSQAGGGLYNEQFF
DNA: TGCGCCAGCAGCCAAGCTGGCGGGGGACTCTACAATGAGCAGTTCTTC

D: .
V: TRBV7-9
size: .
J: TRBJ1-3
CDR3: CASSPSPGYTIYF
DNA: TGTGCCAGCAGCCCCTCACCCGGGTACACCATATATTTT

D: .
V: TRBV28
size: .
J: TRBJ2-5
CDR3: CASSSPGTSETQYF
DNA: TGTGCCAGCAGTTCGCCGGGGACCTCGGAGACCCAGTACTTC

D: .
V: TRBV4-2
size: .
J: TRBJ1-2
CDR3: CASSQDPKEFYGYTF
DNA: TGTGCCAGCAGCCAAGACCCAAAAGAATTCTATGGCTACACCTTC

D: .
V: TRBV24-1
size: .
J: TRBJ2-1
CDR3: CATSVGSSYNEQFF
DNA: TGTGCCACCAGTGTAGGCAGCTCCTACAATGAGCAGTTCTTC

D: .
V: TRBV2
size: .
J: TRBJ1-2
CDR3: CASSVEGIGYGYTF
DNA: TGTGCCAGCAGTGTGGAGGGGATTGGGTATGGCTACACCTTC

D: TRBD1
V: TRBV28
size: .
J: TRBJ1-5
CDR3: CASTRGDRGQPQHF
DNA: TGTGCCAGCACCCGGGGGGACAGGGGACAGCCCCAGCATTTT

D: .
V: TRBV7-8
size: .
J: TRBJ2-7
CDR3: CASSPTGDGVYEQYF
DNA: TGTGCCAGCAGCCCAACGGGAGATGGAGTTTACGAGCAGTACTTC

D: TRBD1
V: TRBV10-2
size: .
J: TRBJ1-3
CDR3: CASTPGQGENTIYF
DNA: TGCGCCAGTACTCCGGGACAGGGAGAAAACACCATATATTTT

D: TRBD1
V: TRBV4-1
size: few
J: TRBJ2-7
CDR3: CASSQGDRATYEQYF
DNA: TGCGCCAGCAGCCAAGGGGACAGAGCTACCTACGAGCAGTACTTC

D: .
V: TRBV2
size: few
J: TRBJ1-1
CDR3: CASSEATGNPEAFF
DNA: TGTGCCAGCAGTGAAGCAACAGGGAACCCTGAAGCTTTCTTT

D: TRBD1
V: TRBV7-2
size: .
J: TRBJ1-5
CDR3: CASSSGQGSQPQHF
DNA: TGTGCCAGCAGCTCGGGACAGGGGAGTCAGCCCCAGCATTTT

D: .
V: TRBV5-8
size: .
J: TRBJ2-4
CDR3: CASSLVAGMTKNIQYF
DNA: TGTGCCAGCAGCTTGGTCGCAGGGATGACCAAAAACATTCAGTACTTC

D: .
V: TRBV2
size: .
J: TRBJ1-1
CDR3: CASSEAAQGYSEAFF
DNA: TGTGCCAGCAGTGAAGCCGCTCAGGGCTACTCTGAAGCTTTCTTT

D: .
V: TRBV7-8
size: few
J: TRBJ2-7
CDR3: CASSSRDAPYEQYF
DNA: TGTGCCAGCAGCTCCCGGGACGCCCCCTACGAGCAGTACTTC

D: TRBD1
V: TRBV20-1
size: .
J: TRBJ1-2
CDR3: CSASDRGLGYTF
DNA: TGCAGTGCTAGTGACAGGGGGCTTGGCTACACCTTC

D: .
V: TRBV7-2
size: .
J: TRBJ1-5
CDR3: CASSFYNQPQHF
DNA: TGTGCCAGCAGCTTCTATAACCAGCCCCAGCATTTT

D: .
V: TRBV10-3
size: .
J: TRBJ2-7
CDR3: CAISPSQVMSSYEQYF
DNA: TGTGCCATCAGCCCTTCACAAGTTATGAGCTCCTACGAGCAGTACTTC

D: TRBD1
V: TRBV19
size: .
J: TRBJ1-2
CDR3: CASSTPGQIYGYTF
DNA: TGTGCCAGTTCCACTCCGGGACAGATCTATGGCTACACCTTC